This T cell receptor beta chain was profiled in a study of CD8 T cells in ankylosing spondylitis. Germline V CDR1 and CDR2: SGHDN, FVKESK. This CDR3 comprises 13 residues. Trimming cost V 4 bases and J 0 bases, with 6 bases left between them. Study-wide points: Before this, some motif variants had been reported in reactive arthritis synovial fluid and blood. What appeared characteristic of ankylosing spondylitis blood was a TCR beta motif of eight highly homologous variants. There was reportedly significant enrichment of clones that were disease-linked in matched ankylosing spondylitis synovial fluid.

This clonotype appeared a few times. Its antigen is not known. Each TCR beta library was made by quantitative 5'-RACE that incorporated molecular barcodes. Each CDR3 protein gets one entry after TCRdb re-called the 5' RACE reads with MiXCR. The sample has roughly 130,000 distinct CDR3 sequences, roughly 7.7% seen once. The source of this sequence is a male donor with ankylosing spondylitis. The V and J genes are TRBV14 and TRBJ1-1; D is ambiguous. The material sequenced was synovial fluid, either unsorted or a sorted T cell fraction (not recorded which). For the CDR3, the DNA is TGTGCCAGCAGCCTCTCGATGAACACTGAAGCTTTCTTT. Translating gives CASSLSMNTEAFF.